This TCR beta chain was identified in a study of response to subunit inactivated influenza vaccine. MiXCR, applied by TCRdb to the RT-PCR reads, yields one record per CDR3 protein. The data hold approximately 490,000 distinct CDR3 sequences, with less than 7.5% observed a single time. This CDR3 is built from 18 residues. V shed 1 base and J shed 0 bases, with 20 bases lying between them. Germline-derived CDR1 and CDR2 are SQVTM and ANQGSEA. The V gene is TRBV29-1, the J gene TRBJ2-3, with D possibly called TRBD1 or TRBD2 (5 bases each). The sequence came from a man between 45 and 75 years old who received an inactivated influenza vaccine. The sequenced sample was PBMCs from blood, obtained 23 months after vaccination. CDR3 region: CSVEVISGRFTSTDTQYF. DNA for the CDR3: TGCAGCGTTGAAGTTATTTCGGGACGGTTCACTAGCACAGATACGCAGTATTTT.